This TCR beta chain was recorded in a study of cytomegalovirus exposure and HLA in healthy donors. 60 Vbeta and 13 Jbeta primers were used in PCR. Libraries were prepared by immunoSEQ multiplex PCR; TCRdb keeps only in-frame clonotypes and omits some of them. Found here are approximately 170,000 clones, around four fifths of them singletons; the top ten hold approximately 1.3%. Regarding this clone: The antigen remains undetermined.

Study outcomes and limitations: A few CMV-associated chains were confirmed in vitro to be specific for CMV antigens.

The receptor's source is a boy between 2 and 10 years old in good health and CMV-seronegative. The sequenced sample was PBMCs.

CDR3 DNA sequence: TGTGCCAGCAGCTTGAGAGGGTTTAATGAAAAACTGTTTTTT. This sequence encodes CASSLRGFNEKLFF. The chain recombines TRBV5-6 with TRBJ1-4; D gene unclear. Trimming pared 1 base from V and 4 bases from J, leaving 8 bases between. Germline V CDR1 and CDR2: SGHDT, YYEEEE. The CDR3 spans 14 residues.